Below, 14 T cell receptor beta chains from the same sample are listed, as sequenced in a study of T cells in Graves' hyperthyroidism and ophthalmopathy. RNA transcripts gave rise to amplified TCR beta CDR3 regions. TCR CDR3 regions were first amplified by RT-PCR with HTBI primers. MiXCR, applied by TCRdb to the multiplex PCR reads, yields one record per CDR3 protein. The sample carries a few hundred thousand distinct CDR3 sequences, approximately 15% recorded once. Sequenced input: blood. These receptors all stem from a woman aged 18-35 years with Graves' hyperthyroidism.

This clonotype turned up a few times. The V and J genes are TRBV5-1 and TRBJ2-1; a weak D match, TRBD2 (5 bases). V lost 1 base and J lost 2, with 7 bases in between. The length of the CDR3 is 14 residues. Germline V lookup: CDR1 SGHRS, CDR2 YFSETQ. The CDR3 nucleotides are TGCGCCAGCAGCTTGAGTAGCGCCTACAATGAGCAGTTCTTC. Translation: CASSLSSAYNEQFF.

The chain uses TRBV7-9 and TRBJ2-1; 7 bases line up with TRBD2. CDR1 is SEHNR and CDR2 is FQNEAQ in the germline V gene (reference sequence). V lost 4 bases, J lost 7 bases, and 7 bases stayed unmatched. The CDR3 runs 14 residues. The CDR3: CASSWTLAWNEQFF. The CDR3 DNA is TGTGCCAGCAGCTGGACACTAGCGTGGAATGAGCAGTTCTTC.

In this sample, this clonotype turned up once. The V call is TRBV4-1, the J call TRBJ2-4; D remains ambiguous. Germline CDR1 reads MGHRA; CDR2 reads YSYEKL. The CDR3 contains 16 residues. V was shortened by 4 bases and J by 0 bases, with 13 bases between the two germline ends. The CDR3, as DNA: TGCGCCAGCAGCCCGCAGTCCCCTGGAGCCAAAAACATTCAGTACTTC. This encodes CASSPQSPGAKNIQYF.

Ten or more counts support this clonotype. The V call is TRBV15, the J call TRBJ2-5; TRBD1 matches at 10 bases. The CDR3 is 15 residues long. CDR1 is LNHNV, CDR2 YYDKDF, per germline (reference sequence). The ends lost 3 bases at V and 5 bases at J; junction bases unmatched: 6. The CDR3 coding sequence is TGTGCCACCAGCAGTGACAGGGGGCCAGGGGAGACCCAGTACTTC. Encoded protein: CATSSDRGPGETQYF.

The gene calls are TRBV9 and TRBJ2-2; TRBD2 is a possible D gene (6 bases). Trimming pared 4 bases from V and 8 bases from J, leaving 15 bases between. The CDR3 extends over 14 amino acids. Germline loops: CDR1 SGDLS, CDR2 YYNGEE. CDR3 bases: TGTGCCAGCAGCCCTTCAACTAGCTCGGGGGAGCTGTTTTTT. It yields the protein CASSPSTSSGELFF.

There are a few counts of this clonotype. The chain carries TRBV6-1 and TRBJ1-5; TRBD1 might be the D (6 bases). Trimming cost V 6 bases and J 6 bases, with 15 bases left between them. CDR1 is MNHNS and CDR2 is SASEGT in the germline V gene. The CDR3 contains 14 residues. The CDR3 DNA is TGTGCCAGCAGCACAGACAGGTTCCTTCAGCCCCAGCATTTT. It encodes CASSTDRFLQPQHF.

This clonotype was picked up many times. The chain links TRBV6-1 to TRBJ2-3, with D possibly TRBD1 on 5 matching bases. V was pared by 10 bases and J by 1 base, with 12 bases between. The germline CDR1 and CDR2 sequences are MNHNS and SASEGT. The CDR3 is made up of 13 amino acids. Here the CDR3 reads CANLLTGTDTQYF. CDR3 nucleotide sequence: TGTGCCAACTTACTGACAGGCACAGATACGCAGTATTTT.

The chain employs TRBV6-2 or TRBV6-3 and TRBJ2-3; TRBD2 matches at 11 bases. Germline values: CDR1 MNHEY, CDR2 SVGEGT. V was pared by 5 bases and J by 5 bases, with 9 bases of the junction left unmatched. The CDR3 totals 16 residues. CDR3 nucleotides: TGTGCCAGCAGTGACATGGTAGCGGGAGGGGGAGATACGCAGTATTTT. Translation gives CASSDMVAGGGDTQYF.

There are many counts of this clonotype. This CDR3 reads CASSLSSGLAGRRETQYF. As DNA, the CDR3 is TGTGCCAGCAGTTTATCTTCCGGACTAGCAGGTCGGCGAGAGACCCAGTACTTC. The genes are TRBV27 and TRBJ2-5, with 8 bases that match TRBD2. Losses at the gene ends were 0 bases for V and 4 bases for J; bases not matched to a gene: 13. CDR1 MNHEY and CDR2 SMNVEV come from the germline V gene (reference sequence). The CDR3 spans 18 residues.

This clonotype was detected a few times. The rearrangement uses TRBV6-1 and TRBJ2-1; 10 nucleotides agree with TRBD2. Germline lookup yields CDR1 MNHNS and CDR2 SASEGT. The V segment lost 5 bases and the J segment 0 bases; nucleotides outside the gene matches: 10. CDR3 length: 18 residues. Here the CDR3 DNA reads TGTGCCAGCAGTTGGGCTAGCGGGGGAATCAGCTCCTACAATGAGCAGTTCTTC. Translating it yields CASSWASGGISSYNEQFF.

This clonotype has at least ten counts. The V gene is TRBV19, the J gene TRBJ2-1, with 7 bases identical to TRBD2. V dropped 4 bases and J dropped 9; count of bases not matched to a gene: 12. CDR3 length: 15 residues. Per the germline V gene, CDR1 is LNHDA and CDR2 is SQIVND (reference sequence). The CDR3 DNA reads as TGTGCCAGTAGTACTCGGGACTCCGCGGGAGTTGAGCAGTTCTTC. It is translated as CASSTRDSAGVEQFF.

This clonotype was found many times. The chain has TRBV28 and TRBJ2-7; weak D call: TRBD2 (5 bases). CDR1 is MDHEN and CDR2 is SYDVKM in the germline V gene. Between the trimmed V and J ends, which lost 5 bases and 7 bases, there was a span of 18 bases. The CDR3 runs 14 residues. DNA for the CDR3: TGTGCCAGCAGTCCCTCGGGAAGGGTCGGAGAGCAGTACGTC. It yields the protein CASSPSGRVGEQYV.

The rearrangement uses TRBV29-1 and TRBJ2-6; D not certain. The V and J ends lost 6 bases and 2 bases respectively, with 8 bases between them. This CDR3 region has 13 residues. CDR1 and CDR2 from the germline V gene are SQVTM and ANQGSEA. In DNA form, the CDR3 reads TGCAGCGTCCACGTAACTGGGGCCAACGTCCTGACTTTC. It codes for CSVHVTGANVLTF.

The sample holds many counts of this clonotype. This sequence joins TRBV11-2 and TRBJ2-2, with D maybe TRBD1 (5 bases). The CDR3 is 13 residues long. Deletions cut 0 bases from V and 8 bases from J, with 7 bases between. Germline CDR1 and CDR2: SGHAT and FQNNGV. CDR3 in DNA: TGTGCCAGCAGCTTAGATAGGACAGGGGAGCTGTTTTTT. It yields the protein CASSLDRTGELFF.